Shown below are 19 T cell receptor beta chains from a single sample sequenced in a study of yellow fever vaccine responses in identical twins. TCRdb re-derived calls from the RT-PCR reads in MiXCR, one entry per CDR3 protein. Of approximately 10,000 distinct CDR3 sequences listed, roughly 82% are singletons. Sequenced material: T cells from blood (PBMCs), unsorted or a sorted subset (not recorded which), taken before or after yellow fever vaccination (not recorded which). These receptors were taken from a woman aged 18-35 years who received the yellow fever vaccine.

The CDR3 loop reads CASSRESLAGGETQYF. The CDR3 DNA is TGTGCCAGCAGCCGCGAATCCCTAGCGGGAGGCGAGACCCAGTACTTC. V gene TRBV4-2 combines with J gene TRBJ2-5; 11 bases match TRBD2. The CDR3 covers 16 residues. V gave up 4 bases and J gave up 5 bases; unmatched junction bases: 9. In germline, CDR1 is LGHNA, CDR2 YNFKEQ.

The chain links TRBV18 to TRBJ1-2; no firm D call. Germline loops: CDR1 KGHSH, CDR2 LQKENI. The CDR3 has 14 residues. Trimming took off 6 bases at V and 4 bases at J, with 15 bases between the two ends. CDR3 sequence: CASSPKVDLYGYTF. CDR3 nucleotide sequence: TGTGCCAGCTCCCCTAAGGTGGACCTCTATGGCTACACCTTC.

The rearrangement links TRBV20-1 to TRBJ2-1; D is uncertain. This CDR3 is 13 amino acids long. The V gene's germline CDR1 is DFQATT and CDR2 SNEGSKA (reference sequence). Trimming cost V 1 base and J 5 bases, with 9 bases left between them. The CDR3 region has the DNA TGCAGTGCTAGAGGTGCCTCGGACAATGAGCAGTTCTTC. It translates to CSARGASDNEQFF.

The CDR3 nucleotides read TGTGCCAGCAGTTACTCGATGAGGGACAGCCTGCTCCTCCAAGAGACCCAGTACTTC. As protein: CASSYSMRDSLLLQETQYF. The chain has TRBV6-2 or TRBV6-3 and TRBJ2-5, with TRBD1 matching over 7 bases. This CDR3 comprises 19 residues. The germline V gene has CDR1 MNHEY and CDR2 SVGEGT. V lost 0 bases to trimming and J lost 1 base; unmatched junction nucleotides: 14.

This clonotype is termed large. The CDR3 loop is CASSLIEEPGVYEQYF. CDR3 coding DNA: TGTGCCAGCAGCTTAATCGAGGAACCGGGAGTATACGAGCAGTACTTC. The chain couples TRBV11-3 to TRBJ2-7, with D perhaps matching TRBD2 (6 bases). V was trimmed by 2 bases and J by 4 bases, leaving 18 bases between them. Per the germline V gene, CDR1 is SGHNT and CDR2 is YENEEA. The CDR3 runs to 16 residues.

The J gene is TRBJ2-3, the V gene TRBV15; 7 nucleotides align to TRBD2. The germline V gene has CDR1 LNHNV and CDR2 YYDKDF (reference sequence). V lost 1 base to trimming and J lost 2 bases; unmatched junction nucleotides: 9. This CDR3 is 17 amino acids long. This chain's CDR3 is CATSRVGRGEFTDTQYF. The DNA for the CDR3 is TGTGCCACCAGCAGAGTCGGACGGGGGGAATTCACAGATACGCAGTATTTT.

The rearrangement links TRBV20-1 to TRBJ1-1; D possibly corresponds to TRBD1 (5 bases). CDR3 size: 12 residues. V was cut by 5 bases and J by 3 bases, with 10 bases left in between. CDR1 is DFQATT, CDR2 SNEGSKA, per germline (reference sequence). DNA of the CDR3: TGCAGTGCTTCAGTCAGGGACACTGAAGCTTTCTTT. Translation gives CSASVRDTEAFF.

This clonotype was detected only a few times. J is TRBJ2-5 and V is TRBV29-1, with unresolved D. CDR1 is SQVTM and CDR2 is ANQGSEA in the germline V gene. CDR3 length: 11 residues. V lost 6 bases and J lost 3, with 8 bases in between. CDR3 loop: CSVPIEETQYF. As DNA, the CDR3 is TGCAGCGTGCCCATTGAAGAGACCCAGTACTTC.

The V call is TRBV19, the J call TRBJ1-1; no definite D call. V shed 7 bases and J shed 5 bases, with 20 bases lying between them. Germline assignment: CDR1 LNHDA and CDR2 SQIVND (reference sequence). This CDR3 comprises 15 residues. This chain's CDR3 is CASIGFGPLGTEAFF. In DNA form, the CDR3 reads TGTGCCAGTATAGGATTTGGGCCATTAGGGACTGAAGCTTTCTTT.

The CDR3 spells CASSLDSLNEQFF. The DNA of the CDR3 is TGTGCCAGCAGCTTAGACAGCCTCAATGAGCAGTTCTTC. This sequence joins TRBV7-9 and TRBJ2-1; D is undetermined. This CDR3 is built from 13 residues. Germline assignment: CDR1 SEHNR and CDR2 FQNEAQ (reference sequence). Between the trimmed V and J ends, which lost 1 base and 6 bases, there was a span of 7 bases. Supplemented by reference TRBV7-9 and TRBJ2-1, the full variable domain reads DTGVSQNPRHKITKRGQNVTFRCDPISEHNRLYWYRQTLGQGPEFLTYFQNEAQLEKSRLLSDRFSAERPKGSFSTLEIQRTEQGDSAMYLCASSLDSLNEQFFGPGTRLTVL.

This chain uses TRBV4-1 with TRBJ2-7, with 10 bases aligning to TRBD2. The V gene end was trimmed by 0 bases and the J gene end by 3 bases; junction bases not matched to a gene: 2. This CDR3 has 15 amino acids. Germline V gives CDR1 MGHRA, CDR2 YSYEKL. Here the CDR3 reads CASSQDSGRYYEQYF. Here the CDR3 DNA reads TGCGCCAGCAGCCAAGATAGCGGGAGGTACTACGAGCAGTACTTC.

The chain carries TRBV28 and TRBJ2-1; possibly TRBD2 for D (5 bases). Germline lookup yields CDR1 MDHEN and CDR2 SYDVKM. The CDR3 spans 13 residues. The germline V and J ends were trimmed by 1 base and 4 bases, with 5 bases remaining between them. The CDR3 loop is CASSLSGYNEQFF. As DNA, the CDR3 is TGTGCCAGCAGTTTATCGGGGTACAATGAGCAGTTCTTC.

The chain has TRBV20-1 and TRBJ1-6, with D perhaps matching TRBD1 (6 bases). Trimming cost V 1 base and J 9 bases, with 16 bases left between them. The CDR3 totals 15 residues. Germline CDR1 is DFQATT and CDR2 is SNEGSKA (reference sequence). As DNA, the CDR3 is TGCAGTGCTAGAGCCCTACAGGGAGGGAGTTCACCCCTCCACTTT. It yields the protein CSARALQGGSSPLHF.

The CDR3 DNA reads as TGTGCCAGCAGTCTTAAGCGGAGCTCATACAATGAGCAGTTCTTC. This codes for CASSLKRSSYNEQFF. The chain recombines TRBV11-1 with TRBJ2-1; D is perhaps TRBD2 (5 bases). The CDR3 covers 15 residues. Trimming shortened V by 6 bases and J by 4 bases, and 16 bases separated the two germline ends. Germline V gene sequence: CDR1 SGHAT, CDR2 FQDESV (reference sequence).

The gene calls are TRBV2 and TRBJ1-2, with 7 bases aligning to TRBD1. CDR1 is SNHLY and CDR2 is FYNNEI in the germline V gene. The CDR3 consists of 12 residues. Trimming cost V 9 bases and J 2 bases; bases outside gene matches: 3. The CDR3 DNA reads as TGTGCCAGAGGGACAGAAAACTATGGCTACACCTTC. Amino acids: CARGTENYGYTF.

The chain combines TRBV11-3 with TRBJ2-3; 7 positions match TRBD2. Germline V CDR1 and CDR2: SGHNT, YENEEA. The J segment lost 2 bases and the V segment lost 5 bases, leaving 10 bases of the junction unmatched. The CDR3 has 16 amino acids. This chain's CDR3 is CASSHLLADLTDTQYF. In DNA form, the CDR3 reads TGTGCCAGCAGCCACCTTCTAGCGGACCTCACAGATACGCAGTATTTT.

The V call is TRBV12-3 or TRBV12-4, the J call TRBJ2-1; 8 bases map to TRBD2. Trimming at V came to 8 bases and at J to 0 bases, leaving 6 bases not matched to a gene. The CDR3 runs to 15 residues. The CDR3 region has the DNA TGTGCCAGCGGATGGAGCGGGAGCTCCTACAATGAGCAGTTCTTC. This codes for CASGWSGSSYNEQFF.

The J gene is TRBJ2-1, the V gene TRBV10-1; TRBD2 agrees at 7 bases. The length of the CDR3 is 15 residues. The germline gives CDR1 WNHNN, CDR2 SYGVQD (reference sequence). With V trimmed by 2 bases and J by 6 bases, 7 bases remained unmatched. DNA for the CDR3: TGCGCCAGCAGTGAGGGTAGCGGGCTCGTCAATGAGCAGTTCTTC. This sequence encodes CASSEGSGLVNEQFF.

V and J are TRBV13 and TRBJ2-3; 8 nucleotides agree with TRBD2. With V trimmed by 1 base and J by 0 bases, 0 bases remained unmatched. CDR1 and CDR2 (germline): PRHDT, FYEKMQ (reference sequence). The CDR3 consists of 15 residues. Written as DNA, the CDR3 is TGTGCCAGCAGCTTAGAGCGGGAGAGCACAGATACGCAGTATTTT. Its protein is CASSLERESTDTQYF. The full variable domain, its missing parts supplied by reference TRBV13 and TRBJ2-3, is AAGVIQSPRHLIKEKRETATLKCYPIPRHDTVYWYQQGPGQDPQFLISFYEKMQSDKGSIPDRFSAQQFSDYHSELNMSSLELGDSALYFCASSLERESTDTQYFGPGTRLTVL.